This T cell receptor beta chain was sequenced in a study of CD8 T cells in ankylosing spondylitis (dated 2017 in TCRdb). Notes on the research overall: T cell receptor beta repertoires were profiled in healthy donors and ankylosing spondylitis patients so that disease-linked TCR variants could be found. The full study cohort was made up of about 25 ankylosing spondylitis patients and roughly 100 healthy donors. Samples of peripheral blood were taken, and for ankylosing spondylitis patients, synovial fluid was collected as well. Broad study findings and their caveats: Blood from ankylosing spondylitis patients appeared to be characterized by a TCR beta motif made up of several highly homologous amino acid variants. The disease-linked clones were reported as significantly enriched in matched synovial fluid samples from ankylosing spondylitis patients. Some motif variants were previously reported in synovial fluid and blood of reactive arthritis patients, suggesting common disease-initiation mechanisms. In peripheral blood, the disease-linked clones were found at relatively low frequencies and had a CD8+ phenotype.

Sequencer: Illumina HiSeq 2500. Quantitative 5'-RACE with molecular barcodes was the method used to prepare the TCR beta libraries. In the source study's methods: A new computational method based on a probabilistic model of VDJ rearrangement was used to identify disease-linked TCR variants. TCRdb's own reprocessing of the public reads used fastp at Q25 and MiXCR and kept productive beta chains. All rows with the same CDR3 protein become a single entry with the most common DNA and genes. The authors' filters were not applied to this entry. Recorded for this sample are around 250,000 distinct CDR3 sequences; about 10% of them occurred a single time. The ten most abundant clones make up roughly 6.8% of the sample. The CDR3 starts with the cysteine, ends with the phenylalanine, and has 13 residues. Solely the CDR3 DNA is kept, with 39 bases framed from the first base. Unmatched junction bases come to 9, with V trimmed by 6 bases and J by 7 bases.

This clonotype was seen repeatedly, ten times or more. No cognate antigen has been identified for it. Base-call qualities are not available, and no considerably larger clone is one nucleotide away. This sequence originates from a male donor with ankylosing spondylitis or in good health (not recorded which). Recombination linked TRBV12-3 or TRBV12-4 to TRBJ2-7; the junction holds 7 bases that match TRBD1. Specimen: blood, either unsorted or a sorted T cell fraction (not recorded which). The nucleotide sequence is TGTGCCAGCAGCCCTACAGGGGCTTCAGAGCAGTACTTC. Its amino acids are CASSPTGASEQYF.